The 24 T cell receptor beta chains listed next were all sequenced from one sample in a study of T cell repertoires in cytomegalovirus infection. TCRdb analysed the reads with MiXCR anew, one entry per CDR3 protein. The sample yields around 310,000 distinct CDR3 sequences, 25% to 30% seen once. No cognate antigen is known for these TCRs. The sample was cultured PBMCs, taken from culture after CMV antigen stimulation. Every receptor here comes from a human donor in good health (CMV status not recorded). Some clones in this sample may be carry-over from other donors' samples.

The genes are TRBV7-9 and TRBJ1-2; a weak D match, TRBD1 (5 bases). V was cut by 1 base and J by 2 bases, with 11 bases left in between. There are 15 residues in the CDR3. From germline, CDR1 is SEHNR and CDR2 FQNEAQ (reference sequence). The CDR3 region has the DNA TGTGCCAGCAGCTTAGGCTGGGACGCAAACTATGGCTACACCTTC. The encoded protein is CASSLGWDANYGYTF.

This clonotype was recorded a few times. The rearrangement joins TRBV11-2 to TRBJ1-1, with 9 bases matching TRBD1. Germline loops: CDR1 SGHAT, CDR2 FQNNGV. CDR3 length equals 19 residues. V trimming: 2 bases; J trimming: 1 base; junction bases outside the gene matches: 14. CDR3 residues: CASSLTPGQGRGWNTEAFF. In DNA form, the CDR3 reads TGTGCCAGCAGCTTAACCCCGGGACAGGGAAGGGGTTGGAACACTGAAGCTTTCTTT.

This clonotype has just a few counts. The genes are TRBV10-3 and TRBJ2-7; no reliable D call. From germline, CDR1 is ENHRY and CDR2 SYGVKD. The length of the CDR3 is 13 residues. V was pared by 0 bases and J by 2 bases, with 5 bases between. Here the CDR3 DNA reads TGTGCCATCAGTGAGTCGAGTCCCTACGAGCAGTACTTC. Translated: CAISESSPYEQYF.

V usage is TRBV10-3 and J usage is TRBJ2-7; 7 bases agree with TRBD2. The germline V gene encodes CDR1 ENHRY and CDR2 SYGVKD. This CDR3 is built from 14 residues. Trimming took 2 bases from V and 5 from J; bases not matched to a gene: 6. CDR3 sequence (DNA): TGTGCCATCAGTGAGGGTGTCCGGGGGGACGAGCAGTACTTC. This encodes CAISEGVRGDEQYF.

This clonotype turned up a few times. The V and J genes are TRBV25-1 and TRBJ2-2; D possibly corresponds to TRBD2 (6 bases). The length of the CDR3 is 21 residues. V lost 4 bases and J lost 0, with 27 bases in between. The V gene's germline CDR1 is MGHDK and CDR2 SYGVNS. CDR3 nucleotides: TGTGCCAGCAGTGCTACACCAGGGAGCAGTGGCGGGGACGCGAACACCGGGGAGCTGTTTTTT. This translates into CASSATPGSSGGDANTGELFF.

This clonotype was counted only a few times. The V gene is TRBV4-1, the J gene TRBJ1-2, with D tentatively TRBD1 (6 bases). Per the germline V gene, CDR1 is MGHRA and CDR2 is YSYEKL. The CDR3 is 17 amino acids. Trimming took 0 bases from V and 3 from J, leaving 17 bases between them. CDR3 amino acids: CASSQEGGLWADYGYTF. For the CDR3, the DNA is TGCGCCAGCAGCCAAGAAGGGGGGCTTTGGGCCGACTATGGCTACACCTTC.

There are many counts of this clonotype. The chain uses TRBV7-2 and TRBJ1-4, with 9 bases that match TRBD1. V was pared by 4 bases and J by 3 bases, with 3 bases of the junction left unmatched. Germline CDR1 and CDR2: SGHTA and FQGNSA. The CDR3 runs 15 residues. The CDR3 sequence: CASSSGQGSNEKLFF. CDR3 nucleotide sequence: TGTGCCAGCAGCTCCGGACAGGGGTCTAATGAAAAACTGTTTTTT.

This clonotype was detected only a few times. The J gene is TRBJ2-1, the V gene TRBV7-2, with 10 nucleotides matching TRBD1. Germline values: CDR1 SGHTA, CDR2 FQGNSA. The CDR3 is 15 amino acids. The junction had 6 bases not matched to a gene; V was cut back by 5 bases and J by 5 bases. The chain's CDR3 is CASSATGGFNNEQFF. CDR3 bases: TGTGCCAGCAGCGCGACAGGGGGCTTCAACAATGAGCAGTTCTTC.

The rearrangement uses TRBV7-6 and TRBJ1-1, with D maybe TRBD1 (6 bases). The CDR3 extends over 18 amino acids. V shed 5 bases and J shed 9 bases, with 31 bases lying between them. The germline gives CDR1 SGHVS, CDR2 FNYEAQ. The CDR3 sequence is CASSELIPGQVLSEKAFF. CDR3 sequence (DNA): TGTGCCAGCAGCGAATTGATACCGGGACAAGTACTAAGCGAGAAAGCTTTCTTT.

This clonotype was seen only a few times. The CDR3 here is CASSRTSGDTDTQYF. CDR3 sequence (DNA): TGTGCCAGCAGCCGGACTAGCGGGGACACAGATACGCAGTATTTT. The chain employs TRBV7-9 and TRBJ2-3; 12 nucleotides line up with TRBD2. The CDR3 covers 15 residues. Germline V CDR1 and CDR2: SEHNR, FQNEAQ (reference sequence). Trimming removed 5 bases from V and 2 bases from J; junction bases left unmatched: 2.

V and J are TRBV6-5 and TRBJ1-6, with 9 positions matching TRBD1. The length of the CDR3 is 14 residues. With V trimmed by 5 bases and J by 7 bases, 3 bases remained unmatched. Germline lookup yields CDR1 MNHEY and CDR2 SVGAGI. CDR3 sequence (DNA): TGTGCCAGCAGTAGACAGGGGGTGAATTCACCCCTCCACTTT. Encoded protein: CASSRQGVNSPLHF.

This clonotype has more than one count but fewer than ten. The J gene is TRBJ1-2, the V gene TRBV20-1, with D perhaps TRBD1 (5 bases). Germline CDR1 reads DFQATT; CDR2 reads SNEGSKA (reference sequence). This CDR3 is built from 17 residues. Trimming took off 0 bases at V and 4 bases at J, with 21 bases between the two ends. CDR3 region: CSARDDRRTLGLYGYTF. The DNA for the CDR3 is TGCAGTGCTAGAGATGACCGGAGGACACTAGGCCTCTATGGCTACACCTTC.

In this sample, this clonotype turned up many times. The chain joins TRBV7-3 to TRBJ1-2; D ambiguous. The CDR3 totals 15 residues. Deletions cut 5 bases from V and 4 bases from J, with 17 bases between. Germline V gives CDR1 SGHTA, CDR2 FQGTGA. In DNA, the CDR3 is TGTGCCAGCAGCCCTAGCACGGGTCTAAGCTATGGCTACACCTTC. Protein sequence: CASSPSTGLSYGYTF.

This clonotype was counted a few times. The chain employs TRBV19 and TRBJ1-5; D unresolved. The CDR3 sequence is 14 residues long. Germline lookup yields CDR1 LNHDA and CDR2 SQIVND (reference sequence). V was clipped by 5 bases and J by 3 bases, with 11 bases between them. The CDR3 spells CASSGRRDNQPQHF. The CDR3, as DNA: TGTGCCAGTAGTGGAAGGAGGGACAATCAGCCCCAGCATTTT.

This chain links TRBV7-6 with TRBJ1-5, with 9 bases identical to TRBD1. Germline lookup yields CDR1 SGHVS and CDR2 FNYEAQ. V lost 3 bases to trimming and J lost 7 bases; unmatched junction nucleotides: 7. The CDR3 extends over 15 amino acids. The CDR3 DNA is TGTGCCAGCAGCTTGTCCCCGGGACAGGGACAGCCCCAGCATTTT. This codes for CASSLSPGQGQPQHF.

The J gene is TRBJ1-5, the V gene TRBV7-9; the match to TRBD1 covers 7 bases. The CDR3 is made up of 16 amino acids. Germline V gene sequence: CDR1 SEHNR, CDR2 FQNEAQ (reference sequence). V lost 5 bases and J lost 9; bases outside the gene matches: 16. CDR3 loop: CASSPSGGDRPGPQHF. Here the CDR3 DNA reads TGTGCCAGCAGCCCCAGTGGGGGGGACAGACCAGGGCCCCAGCATTTT.

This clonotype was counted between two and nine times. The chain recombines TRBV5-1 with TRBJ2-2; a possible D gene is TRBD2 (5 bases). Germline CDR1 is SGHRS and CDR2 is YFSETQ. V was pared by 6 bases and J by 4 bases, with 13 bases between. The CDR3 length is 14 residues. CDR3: CASKTDAGTGELFF. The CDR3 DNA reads TGCGCCAGCAAAACCGATGCGGGCACCGGGGAGCTGTTTTTT.

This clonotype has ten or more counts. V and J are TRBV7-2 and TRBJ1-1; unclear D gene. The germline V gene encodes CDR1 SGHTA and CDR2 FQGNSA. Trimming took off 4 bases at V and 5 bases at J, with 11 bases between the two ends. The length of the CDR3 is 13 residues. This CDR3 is CASSSQRETEAFF. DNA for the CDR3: TGTGCCAGCAGCTCCCAGAGGGAAACTGAAGCTTTCTTT.

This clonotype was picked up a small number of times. Here the CDR3 DNA reads TGTGCCAGCAGCCAAGAACGCGGCTCTGGAAACACCATATATTTT. It encodes CASSQERGSGNTIYF. V and J are TRBV14 and TRBJ1-3, with unresolved D. V lost 0 bases, J lost 0 bases, and 6 bases lay in between. Germline CDR1 is SGHDN and CDR2 is FVKESK. This CDR3 spans 15 amino acids. Based on the CDR3 plus reference TRBV14 and TRBJ1-3, the full variable domain is EAGVTQFPSHSVIEKGQTVTLRCDPISGHDNLYWYRRVMGKEIKFLLHFVKESKQDESGMPNNRFLAERTGGTYSTLKVQPAELEDSGVYFCASSQERGSGNTIYFGEGSWLTVV.

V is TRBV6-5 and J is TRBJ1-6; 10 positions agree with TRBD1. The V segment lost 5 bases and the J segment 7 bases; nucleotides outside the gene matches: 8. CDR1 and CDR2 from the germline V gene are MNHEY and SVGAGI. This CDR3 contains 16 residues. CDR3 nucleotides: TGTGCCAGCAGTAGATCCGGACAGGGGGAGAATTCACCCCTCCACTTT. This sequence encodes CASSRSGQGENSPLHF.

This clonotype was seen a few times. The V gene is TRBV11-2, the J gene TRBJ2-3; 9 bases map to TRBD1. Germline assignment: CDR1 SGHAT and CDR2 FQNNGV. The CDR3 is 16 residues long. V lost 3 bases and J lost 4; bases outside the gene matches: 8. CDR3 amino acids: CASSFSHRGLPDTQYF. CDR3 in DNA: TGTGCCAGCAGCTTTTCACACAGGGGGCTGCCAGATACGCAGTATTTT.

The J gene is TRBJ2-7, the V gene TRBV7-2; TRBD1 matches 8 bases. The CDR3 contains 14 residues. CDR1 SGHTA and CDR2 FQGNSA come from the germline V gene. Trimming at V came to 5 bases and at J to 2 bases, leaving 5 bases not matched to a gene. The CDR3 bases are TGTGCCAGCAGCCTGCAGGACAGGGCCTACGAGCAGTACTTC. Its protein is CASSLQDRAYEQYF.

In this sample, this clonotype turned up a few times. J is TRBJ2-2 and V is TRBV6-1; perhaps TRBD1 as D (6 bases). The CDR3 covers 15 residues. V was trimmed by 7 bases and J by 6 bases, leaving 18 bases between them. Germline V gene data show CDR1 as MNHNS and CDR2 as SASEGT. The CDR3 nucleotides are TGTGCCAGCAAGGGTATCACAGGGTCCCCCGGGGAGCTGTTTTTT. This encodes CASKGITGSPGELFF.

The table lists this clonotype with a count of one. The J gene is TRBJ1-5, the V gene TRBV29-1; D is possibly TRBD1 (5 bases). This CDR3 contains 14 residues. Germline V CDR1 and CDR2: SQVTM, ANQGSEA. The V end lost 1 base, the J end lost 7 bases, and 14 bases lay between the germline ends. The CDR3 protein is CSVEVAGRGQPQHF. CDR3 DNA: TGCAGCGTTGAAGTAGCAGGGAGGGGACAGCCCCAGCATTTT.